The entry that follows covers one T cell receptor (beta chain) sequence. These data are taken from a study of blood T cell repertoires in COVID-19. Study details: Material from acute and convalescent COVID-19 was sourced from the United States, Italy and Spain.

The V gene's germline CDR1 is SNHLY and CDR2 FYNNEI. Trimming removed 8 bases at V and 2 bases at J, with 16 bases between. The CDR3 is made up of 15 amino acids. Original processing methods: The authors estimated nucleated cell counts from reference gene primer amplification. Assay used: immunoSEQ multiplex PCR; TCRdb lists only in-frame clones, some missing. V and J calls and clone size come straight from that table; D and trimming were deduced from the DNA. The sample yields 100,000 to 150,000 clones, 75% to 85% seen once. Sequences were obtained from peripheral blood. The J gene is TRBJ1-5, the V gene TRBV2; D not resolved. This clonotype was sampled from a man in his forties with active or convalescent COVID-19. The DNA of the CDR3 is TGTGCCAGCTATGGCGGGGAGTCGGGCAATCAGCCCCAGCATTTT. Translation gives CASYGGESGNQPQHF.